Listed below are T cell receptor beta chains from one sample, sequenced in a study of blood T cell repertoires in COVID-19. Clones were read by immunoSEQ multiplex PCR, and TCRdb kept only the in-frame ones, dropping some. The profile covers 55,000 to 75,000 clones, with around 89% appearing a single time and around 3.7% taken by the ten largest. The specimen sequenced was peripheral blood. These receptors originate from a human donor in a cohort sampled during active COVID-19. The CDR3 runs from the conserved cysteine through the conserved F or W. The D gene is left open where the match is weak. Some rows have no size entry. The others give once, few or many, or a class for an expanded clone.

DNA	CDR3	size	V	J	D
TGTGCCACCGATGACCGACAAGGACTAGCGAGGAATGAGCAGTTCTTC	CATDDRQGLARNEQFF	-	TRBV28	TRBJ2-1	TRBD2
TGTGCCAGCAGCTCGAGCGGGAGGGCCCCAGATACGCAGTATTTT	CASSSSGRAPDTQYF	-	TRBV11-2	TRBJ2-3	TRBD2
TGTGCCAGCAGCCATGTGTCACGGGACAGTTCCTACGAGCAGTACTTC	CASSHVSRDSSYEQYF	-	TRBV14	TRBJ2-7	TRBD1
TGCAGCGTTGAAAGAGCGAATGAGCAGTTCTTC	CSVERANEQFF	-	TRBV29-1	TRBJ2-1	-
TGTGCCAGCAGCCAAGATCGGGACAGGACTTCACCCCTCCACTTT	CASSQDRDRTSPLHF	-	TRBV4-2	TRBJ1-6	TRBD1
TGTGCCAGCAGCCCTAGCGCGGCCTACGAGCAGTACTTC	CASSPSAAYEQYF	-	TRBV7-9	TRBJ2-7	-
TGTGCCGGGGCTACAGGGGGCTACGAGCAGTACTTC	CAGATGGYEQYF	-	TRBV30	TRBJ2-7	TRBD1
TGTGCCTGGGCCGGGACAGGCTTATTATTTAACTATGGCTACACCTTC	CAWAGTGLLFNYGYTF	-	TRBV30	TRBJ1-2	TRBD1
TGCGCCAGCAGCCAAGGACAGGGCGAGTACGAGCAGTACTTC	CASSQGQGEYEQYF	-	TRBV4-3	TRBJ2-7	TRBD1
TGTGCCAGCAGCGGCGGACTAGCGGGCTTATACGAGCAGTACTTC	CASSGGLAGLYEQYF	-	TRBV4-2	TRBJ2-7	TRBD2
TGTGCCAGCAGCTTAGCAGGGGGGGACGATGAGCAGTTCTTC	CASSLAGGDDEQFF	-	TRBV7-8	TRBJ2-1	-
TGTGCCACCAGTGTTAGGTGGGGCGAGCACAATGAGCAGTTCTTC	CATSVRWGEHNEQFF	-	TRBV24-1	TRBJ2-1	-
TGTGCCAGCAGCTCCGGGGTTGGCGGGATAAGCTCCTACGAGCAGTACTTC	CASSSGVGGISSYEQYF	-	TRBV11-2	TRBJ2-7	-
TGTGCCAGCAGCCTGTCAGGACAGGGTGAAAAACTGTTTTTT	CASSLSGQGEKLFF	-	TRBV7-9	TRBJ1-4	TRBD1
TGTGCCAGCACCAGGAGGGGTCCTAGCGGTAGGGGGTTCAATGAGCAGTTCTTC	CASTRRGPSGRGFNEQFF	-	TRBV27	TRBJ2-1	-
TGTGCCAGCAGCCCGGGACTAGCGGTTCCCTACGAGCAGTACTTC	CASSPGLAVPYEQYF	once	TRBV9	TRBJ2-7	TRBD2
TGTGCCAGCAGTTTTGGCCCTCGAGGGAATAGAGACCCTGGCTACACCTTC	CASSFGPRGNRDPGYTF	-	TRBV28	TRBJ1-2	-
TGTGCCACCTCCAAGGACATATACGGCTACACCTTC	CATSKDIYGYTF	-	TRBV15	TRBJ1-2	-
TGTGCCAGCAGCTTATCGAAATGGGGGGAAGATCAAGAGACCCAGTACTTC	CASSLSKWGEDQETQYF	-	TRBV11-2	TRBJ2-5	-
TGTGCCAGCAAAGACGGGAAGGAAGAGACCCAGTACTTC	CASKDGKEETQYF	once	TRBV13	TRBJ2-5	-
TGTGCCAGCAGCTCAGGACAGGGTTCCTACAATGAGCAGTTCTTC	CASSSGQGSYNEQFF	-	TRBV28	TRBJ2-1	TRBD1
TGTGCCAGCAGTACACGGGGGCAGTTCTTC	CASSTRGQFF	-	TRBV2	TRBJ2-1	-
TGTGCCAGTAGTATAGCGGGAGGGCCAAATGAGCAGTTCTTC	CASSIAGGPNEQFF	-	TRBV19	TRBJ2-1	TRBD2
TGTGCCAGTAGTATTAAGGTGGGAGTCAGTTCCAATTCACCCCTCCACTTT	CASSIKVGVSSNSPLHF	-	TRBV19	TRBJ1-6	-
TGTGCCACCAGTGTAGGGGACAATATTGGCTACACCTTC	CATSVGDNIGYTF	-	TRBV24-1	TRBJ1-2	-
TGTGCCAGCAGGCTCCGGACAGGGACAGAGACCCAGTACTTC	CASRLRTGTETQYF	-	TRBV28	TRBJ2-5	TRBD1
TGTGCCAGCAGTTGGGGGGGACCTCGAGGGGGCTCCTATAATTCACCCCTCCACTTT	CASSWGGPRGGSYNSPLHF	-	TRBV27	TRBJ1-6	-
TGTGCCAGCAGCTTAGCGGGGGGGCTCAATGAGCAGTTCTTC	CASSLAGGLNEQFF	-	TRBV7-6	TRBJ2-1	-
TGTGCCAGCAGCTTAGTTGAGACAGGGCGTTTGGACACCATATATTTT	CASSLVETGRLDTIYF	-	TRBV7-6	TRBJ1-3	TRBD1
TGTGCCAGCAGTGAAGGTACAGGGGGCTACGGCTATGGCTACACCTTC	CASSEGTGGYGYGYTF	-	TRBV6-1	TRBJ1-2	TRBD1
TGTGCCAGCAGCTTGGTGCTATCTAGAGATAATTCACCCCTCCACTTT	CASSLVLSRDNSPLHF	-	TRBV5-5	TRBJ1-6	-
TGTGCCAGCAGCAAGAACCCAGCCGGGACTACTAATGAGCAGTTCTTC	CASSKNPAGTTNEQFF	-	TRBV13	TRBJ2-1	TRBD2
TGCGCCAGCAGCTCATCCGGGACAGGGGGCACTGAAGCTTTCTTT	CASSSSGTGGTEAFF	-	TRBV5-1	TRBJ1-1	TRBD1
TGTGCCAGCAGCGGGGACAGAGCCTACGAGCAGTACTTC	CASSGDRAYEQYF	once	TRBV5-6	TRBJ2-7	TRBD1
TGTGCCAGCAGCTTATACAGTACCGGGGAGCTGTTTTTT	CASSLYSTGELFF	-	TRBV7-8	TRBJ2-2	-
TGTGCCAGCAGCCAAGTACAGTACGAGCAGTACTTC	CASSQVQYEQYF	-	TRBV3-1/TRBV3-2	TRBJ2-7	-
TGTGCCAGCAGCTTGGTACAGGTTGTCTACTCTGGAAACACCATATATTTT	CASSLVQVVYSGNTIYF	-	TRBV5-8	TRBJ1-3	-
TGTGCCAGCTCATACGACAGGAACACTGAAGCTTTCTTT	CASSYDRNTEAFF	-	TRBV18	TRBJ1-1	-
TGTGCCAGCAGTTTGGGGATCGACAGGGACTATGGCTACACCTTC	CASSLGIDRDYGYTF	-	TRBV28	TRBJ1-2	TRBD1
TGTGCCAGCAGTTTAGACGTAGGGGGATTTTATGGCTACACCTTC	CASSLDVGGFYGYTF	-	TRBV28	TRBJ1-2	-
TGTGCCAGCAGCACTAGCGGGGGGGAAGGGGAGCTGTTTTTT	CASSTSGGEGELFF	-	TRBV9	TRBJ2-2	TRBD2
TGTGCCAGCAGTGAAACTAGCTCTGGGGCCAACGTCCTGACTTTC	CASSETSSGANVLTF	-	TRBV6-1	TRBJ2-6	-
TGTGCCAGCAGCTTGCGGCAGGGATTATTTTATGATGGCTACACCTTC	CASSLRQGLFYDGYTF	-	TRBV5-6	TRBJ1-2	-
TGTGCCTGGAATGCGAACAGGGTAAACGATGAGCAGTTCTTC	CAWNANRVNDEQFF	-	TRBV30	TRBJ2-1	-
TGTGCCACCAGACTAGCGGGGAGCTCCTACGAGCAGTACTTC	CATRLAGSSYEQYF	-	TRBV2	TRBJ2-7	TRBD2
TGTGCCAGCCGCTTCGACATCAGTGGCACTGAAGCTTTCTTT	CASRFDISGTEAFF	once	TRBV6-5	TRBJ1-1	-
TGTGCCAGCAGCCCCCAAGGGGAGGTTATGAACAATGAGCAGTTCTTC	CASSPQGEVMNNEQFF	-	TRBV7-6	TRBJ2-1	-
TGTGCCAGCAGGCTCGGGACTAGCGAAAACTACGAGCAGTACTTC	CASRLGTSENYEQYF	-	TRBV6-5	TRBJ2-7	TRBD2
TGTGCCACCAGCAGAGACCGGGACTTCAAAAACATTCAGTACTTC	CATSRDRDFKNIQYF	-	TRBV15	TRBJ2-4	-
TGTGCCAGCACCCACTCTAATAGCTATAGGCCCTACGAGCAGTACTTC	CASTHSNSYRPYEQYF	-	TRBV6-6	TRBJ2-7	-
TGTGCCAGCAGTGAATCCCAAGGGGGTTTTAGAGAAAAACTGTTTTTT	CASSESQGGFREKLFF	-	TRBV25-1	TRBJ1-4	-
TGTGCCAGCAGCCAAGACAGGGCTGACACCATATATTTT	CASSQDRADTIYF	few	TRBV7-8	TRBJ1-3	TRBD1
TGTGCCAGCAGCTTAGCGGGCCTCTCCTACGAGCAGTACTTC	CASSLAGLSYEQYF	-	TRBV7-9	TRBJ2-7	-
TGTGCCAGCAGTTCGAGGCATCGACCGAACTACGAGCAGTACTTC	CASSSRHRPNYEQYF	-	TRBV6-5	TRBJ2-7	-
TGTGCCGTACATATTATGAACACTGAAGCTTTCTTT	CAVHIMNTEAFF	-	TRBV30	TRBJ1-1	-
TGTGCCAGCAGCTTGGGGGGCGGACAGCCCCAGCATTTT	CASSLGGGQPQHF	once	TRBV5-6	TRBJ1-5	-
TGTGCCAGCAGTGAAGAGGGTGTGTTTTCGGACAGGGACTTCTTT	CASSEEGVFSDRDFF	-	TRBV6-1	TRBJ1-1	TRBD1
TGTGCCTGGAGTGTACCCAGGGGGAATACCTACGAGCAGTACTTC	CAWSVPRGNTYEQYF	-	TRBV30	TRBJ2-7	TRBD1
TGTGCCACCAGTGATCTGGGACTTGGCGACCAAGAGACCCAGTACTTC	CATSDLGLGDQETQYF	-	TRBV24-1	TRBJ2-5	-
TGTGCCAGCACCGACATTACCGGGACAGGGGATGGCTACACCTTC	CASTDITGTGDGYTF	once	TRBV7-8	TRBJ1-2	TRBD1